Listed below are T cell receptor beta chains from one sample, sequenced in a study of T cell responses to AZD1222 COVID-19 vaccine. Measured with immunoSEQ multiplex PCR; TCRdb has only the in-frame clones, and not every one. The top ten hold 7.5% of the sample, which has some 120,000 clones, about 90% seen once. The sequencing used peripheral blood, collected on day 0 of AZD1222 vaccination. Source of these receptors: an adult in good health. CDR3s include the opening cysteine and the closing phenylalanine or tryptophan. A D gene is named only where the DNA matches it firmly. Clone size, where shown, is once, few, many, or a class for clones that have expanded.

cdr3_nt: TGTGCCAGCAGTACGCCAGGGGAGGTGGGTGAAGCTTTCTTT; cdr3_aa: CASSTPGEVGEAFF; d_call: -; v_call: TRBV28; cdr3_length: 14; clone_size: few; j_call: TRBJ1-1
cdr3_nt: TGTGCCAGCAGCTTGGGACTCCTCGGAGGTCAGCCCCAGCATTTT; cdr3_aa: CASSLGLLGGQPQHF; d_call: -; v_call: TRBV5-6; cdr3_length: 15; clone_size: -; j_call: TRBJ1-5
cdr3_nt: TGTGCCATCAGTTCCTCAGGGGGCCGGATCACCGGGGAGCTGTTTTTT; cdr3_aa: CAISSSGGRITGELFF; d_call: TRBD1; v_call: TRBV10-3; cdr3_length: 16; clone_size: -; j_call: TRBJ2-2
cdr3_nt: TGTGCCAGCAGCGTGAGCGGGGGGGGGTACAATGAGCAGTTCTTC; cdr3_aa: CASSVSGGGYNEQFF; d_call: TRBD2; v_call: TRBV5-4; cdr3_length: 15; clone_size: -; j_call: TRBJ2-1
cdr3_nt: TGTGCCAGCAGCTTCCCCCCCTATGGCTACACCTTC; cdr3_aa: CASSFPPYGYTF; d_call: -; v_call: TRBV11-2; cdr3_length: 12; clone_size: few; j_call: TRBJ1-2
cdr3_nt: TGTGCCACTGGTGTTTACAATGAGCAGTTCTTC; cdr3_aa: CATGVYNEQFF; d_call: -; v_call: TRBV15; cdr3_length: 11; clone_size: -; j_call: TRBJ2-1
cdr3_nt: TGTGCCAGCAGTACCCCCCGGGAGTCTGGGGCCAACGTCCTGACTTTC; cdr3_aa: CASSTPRESGANVLTF; d_call: -; v_call: TRBV28; cdr3_length: 16; clone_size: -; j_call: TRBJ2-6
cdr3_nt: TGTGCCAGCAGTCTCTCCGGGGGCATTTTAGGCGGCTACACCTTC; cdr3_aa: CASSLSGGILGGYTF; d_call: -; v_call: TRBV28; cdr3_length: 15; clone_size: few; j_call: TRBJ1-2
cdr3_nt: TGTGCCATCAGTGAATCGATTGGCGCAGATCTTAATTCACCCCTCCACTTT; cdr3_aa: CAISESIGADLNSPLHF; d_call: -; v_call: TRBV10-3; cdr3_length: 17; clone_size: -; j_call: TRBJ1-6
cdr3_nt: TGCGCCAGCAGCTCCAACTTTGGGACAGGGGTCGAGCAGTACTTC; cdr3_aa: CASSSNFGTGVEQYF; d_call: TRBD1; v_call: TRBV5-1; cdr3_length: 15; clone_size: -; j_call: TRBJ2-7
cdr3_nt: TGCGCCAGCAGCCCGGTAGAGGCATACGAGCAGTACTTC; cdr3_aa: CASSPVEAYEQYF; d_call: -; v_call: TRBV5-1; cdr3_length: 13; clone_size: -; j_call: TRBJ2-7
cdr3_nt: TGTGCCAGCAGCCTTCTGCCTAGCGTCAATGAGCAGTTCTTC; cdr3_aa: CASSLLPSVNEQFF; d_call: -; v_call: TRBV9; cdr3_length: 14; clone_size: -; j_call: TRBJ2-1
cdr3_nt: TGTGCCAGCAGAAACCTCATAGGAAATCAGCCCCAGCATTTT; cdr3_aa: CASRNLIGNQPQHF; d_call: -; v_call: TRBV28; cdr3_length: 14; clone_size: once; j_call: TRBJ1-5
cdr3_nt: TGTGCCATCAGTGAGTACAGCCACAACACTGAAGCTTTCTTT; cdr3_aa: CAISEYSHNTEAFF; d_call: -; v_call: TRBV10-3; cdr3_length: 14; clone_size: -; j_call: TRBJ1-1
cdr3_nt: TGTGCCAGCAGCCAGATGGGGGGGGAGCAGTTCTTC; cdr3_aa: CASSQMGGEQFF; d_call: TRBD2; v_call: TRBV3-1/TRBV3-2; cdr3_length: 12; clone_size: -; j_call: TRBJ2-1
cdr3_nt: TGTGCCAGCAGATGGGGGGGACATGGCAACTATGGCTACACCTTC; cdr3_aa: CASRWGGHGNYGYTF; d_call: -; v_call: TRBV5-6; cdr3_length: 15; clone_size: -; j_call: TRBJ1-2
cdr3_nt: TGTGCCAGCAGCCCTAGACGGAACACTGAAGCTTTCTTT; cdr3_aa: CASSPRRNTEAFF; d_call: -; v_call: TRBV7-2; cdr3_length: 13; clone_size: -; j_call: TRBJ1-1
cdr3_nt: TGTGCCAGCAGCTCGGCGGCTAGCGGGAGGAGGGATACGCAGTATTTT; cdr3_aa: CASSSAASGRRDTQYF; d_call: TRBD2; v_call: TRBV11-2; cdr3_length: 16; clone_size: once; j_call: TRBJ2-3
cdr3_nt: TGTGCCAGCAGGTTAATAGGGACTGCTGAAGCTTTCTTT; cdr3_aa: CASRLIGTAEAFF; d_call: -; v_call: TRBV7-8; cdr3_length: 13; clone_size: -; j_call: TRBJ1-1
cdr3_nt: TGTGCCAGCAGTTTAGGGGGGGATAATTCACCCCTCCACTTT; cdr3_aa: CASSLGGDNSPLHF; d_call: -; v_call: TRBV28; cdr3_length: 14; clone_size: -; j_call: TRBJ1-6
cdr3_nt: TGCGCCAGCAGCCAAGAGCTGGCAATACAAGAGACCCAGTACTTC; cdr3_aa: CASSQELAIQETQYF; d_call: -; v_call: TRBV4-1; cdr3_length: 15; clone_size: -; j_call: TRBJ2-5
cdr3_nt: TGTGCCAGCAGCTTATACGGGCTCTCTGGAAACACCATATATTTT; cdr3_aa: CASSLYGLSGNTIYF; d_call: -; v_call: TRBV7-8; cdr3_length: 15; clone_size: -; j_call: TRBJ1-3
cdr3_nt: TGTGCCAGCAGCTTTTCGACAGGGGACACTGAAGCTTTCTTT; cdr3_aa: CASSFSTGDTEAFF; d_call: TRBD1; v_call: TRBV7-2; cdr3_length: 14; clone_size: -; j_call: TRBJ1-1
cdr3_nt: TGTGCCAGCTCACGACAGCATGAAGCTTTCTTT; cdr3_aa: CASSRQHEAFF; d_call: -; v_call: TRBV18; cdr3_length: 11; clone_size: -; j_call: TRBJ1-1
cdr3_nt: TGTGCCAGCAGCTCAGTAGCGGGGACCACAGATACGCAGTATTTT; cdr3_aa: CASSSVAGTTDTQYF; d_call: TRBD2; v_call: TRBV7-3; cdr3_length: 15; clone_size: -; j_call: TRBJ2-3
cdr3_nt: TGTGCCAGCAGCCCGGCGCCAGGGCAGGTGGGCTACACCTTC; cdr3_aa: CASSPAPGQVGYTF; d_call: -; v_call: TRBV5-4; cdr3_length: 14; clone_size: few; j_call: TRBJ1-2
cdr3_nt: TGTGCCAGCAGCCAAGGGGGTTGGGAGGGCACAGATACGCAGTATTTT; cdr3_aa: CASSQGGWEGTDTQYF; d_call: -; v_call: TRBV4-2; cdr3_length: 16; clone_size: -; j_call: TRBJ2-3